The 7 T cell receptor beta chains presented below share a single source sample, sequenced in a study of blood T cell repertoires in COVID-19. Measured with immunoSEQ multiplex PCR; TCRdb has only the in-frame clones, and not every one. The sample contains around 330,000 clones, about 87% of which appear only once. The sequencing sample was made of PBMCs or T cells enriched from blood (not recorded which). The receptors were sampled from a woman aged 18-29 years who had recovered from COVID-19.

The CDR3 region has the DNA TGTGCCAGCCGGAGGACAGGGGGACCCCTAGCCAAAAACATTCAGTACTTC. It encodes CASRRTGGPLAKNIQYF. The rearrangement links TRBV19 to TRBJ2-4, with TRBD1 identical over 10 bases. Germline-derived CDR1 and CDR2 are LNHDA and SQIVND (reference sequence). CDR3 length: 17 amino acids. The ends lost 9 bases at V and 0 bases at J; junction bases unmatched: 11.

The chain is built from TRBV28 and TRBJ1-5; 8 nucleotides line up with TRBD1. Trimming removed 3 bases from V and 6 bases from J; junction bases left unmatched: 13. Germline loops: CDR1 MDHEN, CDR2 SYDVKM. CDR3 length equals 17 residues. This chain's CDR3 is CASSFGAGGVWGQPQHF. In DNA, the CDR3 is TGTGCCAGCAGTTTTGGGGCAGGGGGCGTTTGGGGTCAGCCCCAGCATTTT.

Comments on this clone: Other DNA sequences within the sample encode an identical CDR3. The chain carries TRBV29-1 and TRBJ1-5; the D gene is possibly TRBD1 (5 bases). Germline V lookup: CDR1 SQVTM, CDR2 ANQGSEA. The length of the CDR3 is 12 residues. V was shortened by 4 bases and J by 5 bases, with 9 bases between the two germline ends. CDR3 loop: CSVGGGDQPQHF. The CDR3 DNA sequence: TGCAGCGTTGGTGGGGGGGATCAGCCCCAGCATTTT.

The V gene is TRBV7-4, the J gene TRBJ1-5; 7 nucleotides line up with TRBD1. This CDR3 is 20 amino acids long. Per the germline V gene, CDR1 is SGHVT and CDR2 is SQSDAQ. The V and J ends lost 1 base and 3 bases, in that order; junction bases with no gene match: 18. CDR3 region: CASSLVAAIPPGQFNQPQHF. The CDR3 DNA is TGTGCCAGCAGCTTAGTTGCGGCCATTCCCCCGGGACAGTTCAATCAGCCCCAGCATTTT.

The chain's CDR3 is CASSLGGAMNTEAFF. In nucleotides, the CDR3 is TGCGCCAGCAGCTTGGGTGGGGCAATGAACACTGAAGCTTTCTTT. The chain links TRBV5-1 to TRBJ1-1; weak D call: TRBD1 (5 bases). Germline assignment: CDR1 SGHRS and CDR2 YFSETQ. V dropped 0 bases and J dropped 0 bases, with 9 bases sitting between them. There are 15 residues in the CDR3.

The gene calls are TRBV9 and TRBJ2-7, with 11 bases aligning to TRBD1. The CDR3 extends over 12 amino acids. V lost 8 bases, J lost 8 bases, and 6 bases stayed unmatched. In germline, CDR1 is SGDLS, CDR2 YYNGEE. CDR3 sequence: CARGQGARKQYF. The CDR3 region has the DNA TGTGCCAGAGGACAGGGGGCGAGGAAGCAGTACTTC.

V usage is TRBV6-5 and J usage is TRBJ2-3; 7 bases are shared with TRBD2. The CDR3 extends over 15 amino acids. From germline, CDR1 is MNHEY and CDR2 SVGAGI. V lost 5 bases to trimming and J lost 0 bases; unmatched junction nucleotides: 5. CDR3 DNA sequence: TGTGCCAGCAGTCGTCTAGCGGATAGCACAGATACGCAGTATTTT. It specifies CASSRLADSTDTQYF.